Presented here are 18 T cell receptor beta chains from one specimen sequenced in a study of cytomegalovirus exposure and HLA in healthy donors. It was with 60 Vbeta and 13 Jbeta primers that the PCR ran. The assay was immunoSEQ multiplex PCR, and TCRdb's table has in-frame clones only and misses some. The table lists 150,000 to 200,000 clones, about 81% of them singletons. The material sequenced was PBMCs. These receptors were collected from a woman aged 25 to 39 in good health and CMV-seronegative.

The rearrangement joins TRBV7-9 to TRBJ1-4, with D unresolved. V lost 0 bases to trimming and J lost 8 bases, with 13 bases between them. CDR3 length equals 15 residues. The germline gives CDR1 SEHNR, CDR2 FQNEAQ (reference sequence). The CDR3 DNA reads TGTGCCAGCAGCTTAGCGGTTCGGCCGGAGGAAAAACTGTTTTTT. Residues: CASSLAVRPEEKLFF.

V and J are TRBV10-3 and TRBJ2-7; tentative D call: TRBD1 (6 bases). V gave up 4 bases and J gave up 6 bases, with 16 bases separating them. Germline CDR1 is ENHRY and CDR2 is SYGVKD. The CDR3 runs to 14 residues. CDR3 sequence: CAISGQGSGGEQYF. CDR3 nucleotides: TGTGCCATCAGTGGGCAGGGGAGTGGGGGCGAGCAGTACTTC.

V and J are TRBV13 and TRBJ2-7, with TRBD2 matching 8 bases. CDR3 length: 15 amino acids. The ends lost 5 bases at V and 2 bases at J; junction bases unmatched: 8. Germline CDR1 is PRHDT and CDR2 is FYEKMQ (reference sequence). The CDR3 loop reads CASSLNPTSAYEQYF. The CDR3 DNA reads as TGTGCCAGCAGCCTTAACCCGACTAGCGCCTACGAGCAGTACTTC.

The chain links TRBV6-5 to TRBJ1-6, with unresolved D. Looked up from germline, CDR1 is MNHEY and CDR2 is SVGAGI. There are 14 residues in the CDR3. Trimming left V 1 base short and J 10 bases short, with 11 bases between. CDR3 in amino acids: CASSYYRGGSPLHF. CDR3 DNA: TGTGCCAGCAGTTACTATCGGGGAGGGTCACCCCTCCACTTT.

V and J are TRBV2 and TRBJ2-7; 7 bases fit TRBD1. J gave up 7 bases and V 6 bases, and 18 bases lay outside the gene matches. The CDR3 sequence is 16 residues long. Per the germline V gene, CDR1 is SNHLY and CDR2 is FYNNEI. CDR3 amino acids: CASRTKYARQGGEQYF. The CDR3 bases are TGTGCCAGCAGAACGAAATACGCTCGACAGGGTGGGGAGCAGTACTTC.

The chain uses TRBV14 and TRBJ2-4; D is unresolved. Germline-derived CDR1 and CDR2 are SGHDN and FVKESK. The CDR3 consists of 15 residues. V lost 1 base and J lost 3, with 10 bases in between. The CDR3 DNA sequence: TGTGCCAGCAGCCAAGCCGGGTTTGGCAAAAACATTCAGTACTTC. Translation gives CASSQAGFGKNIQYF.

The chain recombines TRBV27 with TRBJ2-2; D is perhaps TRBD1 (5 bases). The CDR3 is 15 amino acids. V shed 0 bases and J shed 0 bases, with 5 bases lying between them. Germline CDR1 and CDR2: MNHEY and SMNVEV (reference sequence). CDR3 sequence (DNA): TGTGCCAGCAGTTTATCCAGGGCGAACACCGGGGAGCTGTTTTTT. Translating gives CASSLSRANTGELFF.

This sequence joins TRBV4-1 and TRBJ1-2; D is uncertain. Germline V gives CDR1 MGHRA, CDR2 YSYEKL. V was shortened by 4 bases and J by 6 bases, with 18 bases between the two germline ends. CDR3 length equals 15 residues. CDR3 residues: CASSRANGGIDGYTF. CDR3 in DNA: TGCGCCAGCAGCCGGGCCAATGGAGGGATTGATGGCTACACCTTC.

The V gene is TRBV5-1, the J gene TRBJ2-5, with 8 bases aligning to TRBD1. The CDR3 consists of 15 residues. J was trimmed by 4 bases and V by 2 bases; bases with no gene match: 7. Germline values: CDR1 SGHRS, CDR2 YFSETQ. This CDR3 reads CASSLIPGGAETQYF. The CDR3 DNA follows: TGCGCCAGCAGCTTAATACCAGGGGGCGCAGAGACCCAGTACTTC.

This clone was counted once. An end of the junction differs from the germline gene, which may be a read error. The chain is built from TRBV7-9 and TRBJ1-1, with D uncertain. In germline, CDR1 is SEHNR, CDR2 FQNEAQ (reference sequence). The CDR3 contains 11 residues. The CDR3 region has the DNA TGTTCCAGCAGCTTCCCCGGTGAAGCTTTCTTT. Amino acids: CSSSFPGEAFF.

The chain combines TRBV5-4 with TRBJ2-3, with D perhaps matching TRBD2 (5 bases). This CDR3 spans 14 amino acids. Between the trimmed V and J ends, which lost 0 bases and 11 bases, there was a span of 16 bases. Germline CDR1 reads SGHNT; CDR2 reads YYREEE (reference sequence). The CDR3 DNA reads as TGTGCCAGCAGCTTGGTAGGACTCCCGATTTTGCAGTATTTT. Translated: CASSLVGLPILQYF.

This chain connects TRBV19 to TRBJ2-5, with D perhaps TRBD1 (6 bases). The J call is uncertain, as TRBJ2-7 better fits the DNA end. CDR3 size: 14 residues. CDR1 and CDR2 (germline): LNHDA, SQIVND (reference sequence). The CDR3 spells CASSWGQYGYEQYF. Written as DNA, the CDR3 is TGTGCCAGTAGTTGGGGACAATACGGCTACGAGCAGTACTTC.

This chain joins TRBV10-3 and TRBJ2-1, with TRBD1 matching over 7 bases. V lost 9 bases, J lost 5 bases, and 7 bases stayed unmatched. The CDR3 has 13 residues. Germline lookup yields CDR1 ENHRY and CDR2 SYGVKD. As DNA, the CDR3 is TGTGCCATTGGGTTGCAGGGGGACAATGAGCAGTTCTTC. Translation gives CAIGLQGDNEQFF.

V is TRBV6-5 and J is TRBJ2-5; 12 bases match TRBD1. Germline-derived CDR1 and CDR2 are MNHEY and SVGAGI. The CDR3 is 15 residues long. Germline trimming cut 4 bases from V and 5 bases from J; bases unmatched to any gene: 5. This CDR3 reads CASSSGTGGYETQYF. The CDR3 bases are TGTGCCAGCAGTTCCGGGACAGGGGGCTACGAGACCCAGTACTTC.

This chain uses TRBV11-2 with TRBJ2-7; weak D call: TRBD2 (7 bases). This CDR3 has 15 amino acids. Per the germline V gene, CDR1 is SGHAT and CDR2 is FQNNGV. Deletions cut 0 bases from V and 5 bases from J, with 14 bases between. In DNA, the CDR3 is TGTGCCAGCAGCTTAGATAGGGGGGGGCTGGACGAGCAGTACTTC. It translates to CASSLDRGGLDEQYF.

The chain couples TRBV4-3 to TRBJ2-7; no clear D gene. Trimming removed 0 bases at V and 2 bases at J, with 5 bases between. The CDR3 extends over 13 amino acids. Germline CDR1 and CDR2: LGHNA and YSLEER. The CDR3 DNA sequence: TGCGCCAGCAGCCAAGATACAGCCTACGAGCAGTACTTC. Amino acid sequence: CASSQDTAYEQYF.

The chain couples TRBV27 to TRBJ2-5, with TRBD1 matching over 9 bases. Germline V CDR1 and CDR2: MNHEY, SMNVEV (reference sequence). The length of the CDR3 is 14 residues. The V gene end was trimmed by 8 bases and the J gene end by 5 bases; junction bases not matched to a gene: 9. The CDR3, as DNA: TGTGCCAGCGGTGACAGGGGGAAGTGGGAGACCCAGTACTTC. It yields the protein CASGDRGKWETQYF.

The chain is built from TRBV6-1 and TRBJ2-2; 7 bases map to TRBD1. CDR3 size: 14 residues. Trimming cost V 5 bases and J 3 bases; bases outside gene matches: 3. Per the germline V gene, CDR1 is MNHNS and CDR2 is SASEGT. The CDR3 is CASSLQGDTGELFF. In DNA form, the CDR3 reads TGTGCCAGCAGTCTCCAGGGGGACACCGGGGAGCTGTTTTTT.